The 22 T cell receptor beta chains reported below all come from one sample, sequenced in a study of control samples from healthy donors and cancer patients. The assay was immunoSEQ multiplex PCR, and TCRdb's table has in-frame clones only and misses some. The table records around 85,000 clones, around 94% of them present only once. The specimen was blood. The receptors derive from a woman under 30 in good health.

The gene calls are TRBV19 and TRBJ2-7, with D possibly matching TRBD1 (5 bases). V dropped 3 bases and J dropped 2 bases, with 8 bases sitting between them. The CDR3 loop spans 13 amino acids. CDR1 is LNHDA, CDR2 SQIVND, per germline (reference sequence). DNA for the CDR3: TGTGCCAGTAGTATCCAGGGCGCCTACGAGCAGTACTTC. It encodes CASSIQGAYEQYF.

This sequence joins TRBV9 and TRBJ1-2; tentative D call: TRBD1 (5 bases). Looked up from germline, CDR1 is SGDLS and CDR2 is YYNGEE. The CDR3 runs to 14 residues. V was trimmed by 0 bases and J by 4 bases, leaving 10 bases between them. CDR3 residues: CASSVGRASYGYTF. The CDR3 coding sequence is TGTGCCAGCAGCGTAGGCAGGGCGAGCTATGGCTACACCTTC.

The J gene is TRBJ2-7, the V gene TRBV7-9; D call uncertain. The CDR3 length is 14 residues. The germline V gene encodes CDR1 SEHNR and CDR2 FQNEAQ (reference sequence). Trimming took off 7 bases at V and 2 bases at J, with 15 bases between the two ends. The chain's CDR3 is CASKKSDIAYEQYF. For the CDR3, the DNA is TGTGCCAGCAAGAAATCGGATATCGCCTACGAGCAGTACTTC.

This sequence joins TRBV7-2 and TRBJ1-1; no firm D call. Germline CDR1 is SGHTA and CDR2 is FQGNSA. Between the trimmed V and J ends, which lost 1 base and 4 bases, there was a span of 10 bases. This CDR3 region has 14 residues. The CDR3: CASSLVGEVTEAFF. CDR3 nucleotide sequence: TGTGCCAGCAGCTTAGTGGGCGAGGTCACTGAAGCTTTCTTT.

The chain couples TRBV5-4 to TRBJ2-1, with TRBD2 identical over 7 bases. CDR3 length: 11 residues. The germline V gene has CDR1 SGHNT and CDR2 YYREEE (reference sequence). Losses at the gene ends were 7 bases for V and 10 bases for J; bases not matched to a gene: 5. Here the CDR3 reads CASVNGGEQFF. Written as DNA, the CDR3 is TGTGCCAGCGTCAACGGGGGGGAGCAGTTCTTC.

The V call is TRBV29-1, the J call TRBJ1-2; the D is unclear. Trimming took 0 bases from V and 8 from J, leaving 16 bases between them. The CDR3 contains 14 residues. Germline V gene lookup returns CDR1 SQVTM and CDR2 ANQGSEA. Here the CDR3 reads CSVEEVIRAPGYTF. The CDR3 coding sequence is TGCAGCGTTGAAGAGGTTATAAGGGCTCCCGGCTACACCTTC.

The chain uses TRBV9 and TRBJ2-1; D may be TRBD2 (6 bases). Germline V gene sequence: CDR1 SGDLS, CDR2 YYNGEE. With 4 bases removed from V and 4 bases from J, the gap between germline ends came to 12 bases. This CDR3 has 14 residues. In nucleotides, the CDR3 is TGTGCCAGCAGCACCGGGACTCTATACAATGAGCAGTTCTTC. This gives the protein CASSTGTLYNEQFF.

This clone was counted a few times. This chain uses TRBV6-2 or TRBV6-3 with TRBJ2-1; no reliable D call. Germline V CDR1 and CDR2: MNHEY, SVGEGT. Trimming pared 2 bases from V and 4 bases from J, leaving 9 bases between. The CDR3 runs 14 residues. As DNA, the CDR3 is TGTGCCAGCAGTTACCCAATTACTTACAATGAGCAGTTCTTC. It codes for CASSYPITYNEQFF.

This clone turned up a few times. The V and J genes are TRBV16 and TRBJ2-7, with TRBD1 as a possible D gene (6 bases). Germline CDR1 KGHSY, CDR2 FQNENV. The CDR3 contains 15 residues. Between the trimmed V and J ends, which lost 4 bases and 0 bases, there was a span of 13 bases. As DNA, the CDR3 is TGTGCCAGCAGCCCCGACAGGTCCAACTCCTACGAGCAGTACTTC. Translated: CASSPDRSNSYEQYF.

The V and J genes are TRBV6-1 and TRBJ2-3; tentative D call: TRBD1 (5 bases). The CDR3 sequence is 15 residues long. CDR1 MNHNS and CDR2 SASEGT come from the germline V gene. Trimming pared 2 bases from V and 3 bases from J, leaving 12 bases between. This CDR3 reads CASSETTGATDTQYF. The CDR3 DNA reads TGTGCCAGCAGTGAAACAACAGGAGCGACAGATACGCAGTATTTT.

CDR3 nucleotides: TGTGCCAGCAGCCAGACCGGGACAGTACTTGAAAAACTGTTTTTT. This translates into CASSQTGTVLEKLFF. The chain has TRBV14 and TRBJ1-4; 7 bases match TRBD1. CDR3 length: 15 residues. Trimming removed 3 bases from V and 7 bases from J; junction bases left unmatched: 8. Germline V gives CDR1 SGHDN, CDR2 FVKESK.

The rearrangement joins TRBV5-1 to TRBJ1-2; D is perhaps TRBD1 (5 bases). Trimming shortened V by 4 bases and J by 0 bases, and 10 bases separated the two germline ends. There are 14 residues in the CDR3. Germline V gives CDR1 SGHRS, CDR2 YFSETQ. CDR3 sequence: CASSHEGTNYGYTF. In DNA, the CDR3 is TGCGCCAGCAGCCACGAGGGGACTAACTATGGCTACACCTTC.

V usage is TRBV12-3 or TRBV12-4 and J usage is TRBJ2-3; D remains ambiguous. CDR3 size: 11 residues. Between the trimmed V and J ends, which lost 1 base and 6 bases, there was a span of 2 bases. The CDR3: CASSLDDTQYF. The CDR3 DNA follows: TGTGCCAGCAGTTTAGATGATACGCAGTATTTT.

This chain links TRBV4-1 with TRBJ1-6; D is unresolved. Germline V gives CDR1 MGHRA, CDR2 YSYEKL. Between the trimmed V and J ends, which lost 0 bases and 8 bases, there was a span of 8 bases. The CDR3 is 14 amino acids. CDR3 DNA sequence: TGCGCCAGCAGCCAAGATCGGGAGGATTCACCCCTCCACTTT. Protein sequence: CASSQDREDSPLHF.

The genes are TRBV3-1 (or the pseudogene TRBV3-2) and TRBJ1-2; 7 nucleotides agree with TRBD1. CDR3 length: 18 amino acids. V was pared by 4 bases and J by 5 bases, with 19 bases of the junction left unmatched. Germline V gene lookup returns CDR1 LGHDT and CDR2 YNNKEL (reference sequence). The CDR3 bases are TGTGCCAGCAGCCGCCGGCACCCCACCGGGACAGATATTTATGGCTACACCTTC. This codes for CASSRRHPTGTDIYGYTF.

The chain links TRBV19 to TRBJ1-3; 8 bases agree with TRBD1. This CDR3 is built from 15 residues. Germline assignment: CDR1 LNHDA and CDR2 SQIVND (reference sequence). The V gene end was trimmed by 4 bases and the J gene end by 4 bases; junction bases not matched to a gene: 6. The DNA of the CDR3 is TGTGCCAGTAGTAAGAGCGGACAGGGCGGAAACACCATATATTTT. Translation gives CASSKSGQGGNTIYF.

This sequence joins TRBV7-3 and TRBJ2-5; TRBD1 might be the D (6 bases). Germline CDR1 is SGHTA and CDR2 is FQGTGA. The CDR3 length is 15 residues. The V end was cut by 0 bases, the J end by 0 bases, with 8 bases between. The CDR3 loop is CASSLTRDNQETQYF. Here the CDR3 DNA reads TGTGCCAGCAGCTTAACTCGGGACAACCAAGAGACCCAGTACTTC.

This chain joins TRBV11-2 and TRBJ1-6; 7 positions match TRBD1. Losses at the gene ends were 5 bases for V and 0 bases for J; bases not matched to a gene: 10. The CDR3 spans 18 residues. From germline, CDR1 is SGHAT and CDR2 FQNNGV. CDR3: CASSQLGQLSSYNSPLHF. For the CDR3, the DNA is TGTGCCAGCAGCCAGTTGGGACAGCTGAGCTCCTATAATTCACCCCTCCACTTT.

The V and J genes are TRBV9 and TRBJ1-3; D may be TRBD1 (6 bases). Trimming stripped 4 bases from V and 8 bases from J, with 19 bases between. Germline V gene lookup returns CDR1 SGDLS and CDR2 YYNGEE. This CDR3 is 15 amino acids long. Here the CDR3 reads CASSHSETGRDTIYF. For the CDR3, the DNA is TGTGCCAGCAGCCACTCTGAAACAGGGAGGGACACCATATATTTT.

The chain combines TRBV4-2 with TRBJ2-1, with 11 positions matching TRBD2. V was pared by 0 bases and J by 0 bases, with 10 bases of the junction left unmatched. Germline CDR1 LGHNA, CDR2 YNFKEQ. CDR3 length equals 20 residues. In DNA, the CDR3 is TGTGCCAGCAGCCAAGAAGGGCTAGCGGGGGGACCCAGCTCCTACAATGAGCAGTTCTTC. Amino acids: CASSQEGLAGGPSSYNEQFF.

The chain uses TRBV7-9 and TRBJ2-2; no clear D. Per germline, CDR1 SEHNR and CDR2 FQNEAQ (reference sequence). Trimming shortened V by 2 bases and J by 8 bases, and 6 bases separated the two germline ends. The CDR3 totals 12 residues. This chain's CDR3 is CASSLSPGELFF. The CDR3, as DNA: TGTGCCAGCAGCTTATCTCCGGGGGAGCTGTTTTTT.

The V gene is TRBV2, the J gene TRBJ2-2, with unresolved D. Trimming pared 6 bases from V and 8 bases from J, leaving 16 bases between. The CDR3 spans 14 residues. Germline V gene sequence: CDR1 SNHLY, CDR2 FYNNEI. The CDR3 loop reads CASSAYITAGELFF. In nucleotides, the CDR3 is TGTGCCAGCAGCGCCTATATCACCGCGGGGGAGCTGTTTTTT.